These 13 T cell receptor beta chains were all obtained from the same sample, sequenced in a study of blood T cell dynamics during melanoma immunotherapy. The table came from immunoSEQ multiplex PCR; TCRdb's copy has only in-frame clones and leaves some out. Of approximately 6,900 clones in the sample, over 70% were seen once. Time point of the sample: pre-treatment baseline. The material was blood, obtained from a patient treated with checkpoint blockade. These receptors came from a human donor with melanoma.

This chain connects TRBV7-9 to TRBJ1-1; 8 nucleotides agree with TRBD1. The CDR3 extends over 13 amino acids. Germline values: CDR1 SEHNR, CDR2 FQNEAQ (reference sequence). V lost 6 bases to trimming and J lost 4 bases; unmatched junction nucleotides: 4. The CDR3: CASSRTGGTEAFF. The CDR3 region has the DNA TGTGCCAGCAGTCGAACAGGGGGCACTGAAGCTTTCTTT.

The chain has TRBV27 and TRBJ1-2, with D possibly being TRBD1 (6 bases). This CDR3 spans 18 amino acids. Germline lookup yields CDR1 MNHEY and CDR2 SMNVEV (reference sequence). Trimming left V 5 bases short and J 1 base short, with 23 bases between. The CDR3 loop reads CASSPRTDITGINYGYTF. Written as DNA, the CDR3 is TGTGCCAGCAGTCCGCGGACAGACATAACGGGGATTAACTATGGCTACACCTTC.

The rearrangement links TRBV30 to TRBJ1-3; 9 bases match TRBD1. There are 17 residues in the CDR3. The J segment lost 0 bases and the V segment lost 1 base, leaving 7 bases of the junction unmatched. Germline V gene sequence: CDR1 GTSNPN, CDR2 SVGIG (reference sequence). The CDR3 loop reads CAWSDRGRFYSGNTIYF. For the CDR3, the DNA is TGTGCCTGGAGTGACAGGGGGCGATTCTACTCTGGAAACACCATATATTTT.

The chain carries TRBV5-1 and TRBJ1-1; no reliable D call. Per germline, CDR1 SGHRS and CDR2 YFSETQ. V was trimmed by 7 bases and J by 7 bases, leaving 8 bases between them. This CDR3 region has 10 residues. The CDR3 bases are TGCGCCAGCCTGGTGGGTGAAGCTTTCTTT. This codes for CASLVGEAFF.

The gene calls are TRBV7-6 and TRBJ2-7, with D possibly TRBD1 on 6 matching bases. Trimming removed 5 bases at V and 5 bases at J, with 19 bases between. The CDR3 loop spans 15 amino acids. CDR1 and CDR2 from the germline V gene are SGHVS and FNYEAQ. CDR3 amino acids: CASSREPTGPHEQYF. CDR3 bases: TGTGCCAGCAGCCGCGAGCCCACAGGGCCCCACGAGCAGTACTTC.

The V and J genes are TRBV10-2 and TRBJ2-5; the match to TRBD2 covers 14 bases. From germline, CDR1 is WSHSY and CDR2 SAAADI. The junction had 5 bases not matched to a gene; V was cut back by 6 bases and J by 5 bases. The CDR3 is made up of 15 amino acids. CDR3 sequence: CASSSGTSGSETQYF. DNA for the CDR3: TGCGCCAGCAGCTCCGGGACTAGCGGGAGTGAGACCCAGTACTTC.

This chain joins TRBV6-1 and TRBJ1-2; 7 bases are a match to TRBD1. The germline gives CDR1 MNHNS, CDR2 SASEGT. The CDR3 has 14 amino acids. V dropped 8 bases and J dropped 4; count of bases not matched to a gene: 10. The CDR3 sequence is CASGQAAPAYGYTF. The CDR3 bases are TGTGCCAGCGGACAGGCCGCGCCTGCCTATGGCTACACCTTC.

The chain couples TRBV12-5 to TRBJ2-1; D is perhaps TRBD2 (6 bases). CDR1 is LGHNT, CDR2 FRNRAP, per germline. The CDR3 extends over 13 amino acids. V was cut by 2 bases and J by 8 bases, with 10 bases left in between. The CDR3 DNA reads TGTGCTAGTGGTTTGACTGGCGGGGATGAGCAGTTCTTC. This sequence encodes CASGLTGGDEQFF.

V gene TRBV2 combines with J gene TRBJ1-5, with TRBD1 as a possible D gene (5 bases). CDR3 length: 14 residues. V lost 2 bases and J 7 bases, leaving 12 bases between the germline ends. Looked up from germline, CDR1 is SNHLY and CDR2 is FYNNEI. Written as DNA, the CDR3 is TGTGCCAGCAGTGAAAGCCGGGGGTGGCAGCCCCAGCATTTT. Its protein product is CASSESRGWQPQHF.

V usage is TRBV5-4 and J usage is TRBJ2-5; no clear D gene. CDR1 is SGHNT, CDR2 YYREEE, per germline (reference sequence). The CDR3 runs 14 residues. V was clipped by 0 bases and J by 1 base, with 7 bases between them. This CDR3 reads CASSLGAVQETQYF. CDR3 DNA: TGTGCCAGCAGCTTGGGGGCGGTCCAAGAGACCCAGTACTTC.

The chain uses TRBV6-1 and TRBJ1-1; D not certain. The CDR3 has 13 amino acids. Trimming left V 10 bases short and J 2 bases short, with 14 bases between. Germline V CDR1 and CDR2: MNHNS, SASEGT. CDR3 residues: CANEDGPNTEAFF. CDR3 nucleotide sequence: TGTGCCAACGAAGACGGTCCAAACACTGAAGCTTTCTTT.

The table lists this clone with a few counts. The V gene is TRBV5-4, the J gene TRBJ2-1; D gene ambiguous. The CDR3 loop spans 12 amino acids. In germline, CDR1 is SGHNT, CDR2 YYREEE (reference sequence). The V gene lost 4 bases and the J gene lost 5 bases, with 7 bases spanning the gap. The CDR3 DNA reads TGTGCCAGCAGCACCGCCCACAATGAGCAGTTCTTC. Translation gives CASSTAHNEQFF.

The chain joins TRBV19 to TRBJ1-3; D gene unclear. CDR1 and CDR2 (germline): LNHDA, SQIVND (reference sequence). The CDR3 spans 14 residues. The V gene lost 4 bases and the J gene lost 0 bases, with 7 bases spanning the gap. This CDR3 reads CASSKLSSGNTIYF. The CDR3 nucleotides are TGTGCCAGTAGTAAGTTGAGCTCTGGAAACACCATATATTTT.